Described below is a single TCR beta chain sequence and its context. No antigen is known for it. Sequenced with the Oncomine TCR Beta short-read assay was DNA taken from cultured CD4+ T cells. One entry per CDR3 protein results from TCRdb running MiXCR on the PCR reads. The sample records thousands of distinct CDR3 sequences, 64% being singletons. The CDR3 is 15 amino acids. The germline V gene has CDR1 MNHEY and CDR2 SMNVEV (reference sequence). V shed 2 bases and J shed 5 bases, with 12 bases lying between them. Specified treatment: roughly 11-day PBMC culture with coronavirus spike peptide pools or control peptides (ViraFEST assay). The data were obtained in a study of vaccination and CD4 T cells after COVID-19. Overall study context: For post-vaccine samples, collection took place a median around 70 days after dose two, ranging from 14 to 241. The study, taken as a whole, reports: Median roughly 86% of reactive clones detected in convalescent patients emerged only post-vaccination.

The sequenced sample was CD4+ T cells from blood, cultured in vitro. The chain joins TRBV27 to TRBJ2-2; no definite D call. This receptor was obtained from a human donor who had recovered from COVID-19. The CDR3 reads CASSLQSLSTGELFF. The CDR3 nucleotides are TGTGCCAGCAGTTTACAGTCCTTGTCAACCGGGGAGCTGTTTTTT.